This TCR beta chain was observed in a study of Ad26.COV2.S vaccination and SARS-CoV-2 variants. The repertoire was sequenced with immunoSEQ multiplex PCR; TCRdb's copy has only in-frame clones and lacks some. The sample consists of just over 350,000 clones, roughly 94% of them appearing once. Study outcomes and limitations: Marked by substantial breadth, spike-specific CD8+ and CD4+ T cell responses were reportedly seen after vaccination. People given the vaccine had a wider spike-specific TCR breadth than placebo recipients did.

CDR1 and CDR2 from the germline V gene are PRHDT and FYEKMQ (reference sequence). The V segment lost 6 bases and the J segment 7 bases; nucleotides outside the gene matches: 8. This CDR3 has 13 residues. On this clone itself: Its antigen is unidentified.

The V call is TRBV13, the J call TRBJ1-2, with TRBD1 matching over 7 bases. The TCR was taken from a human donor who had recovered from COVID-19. This specimen was peripheral blood, taken after recovery from COVID-19. CDR3 DNA sequence: TGTGCCAGCAGTCTACGACAGGGTGGTGGCTACACCTTC. Protein: CASSLRQGGGYTF.